The 13 T cell receptor beta chains listed next were all sequenced from one sample in a study of T cell responses to AZD1222 COVID-19 vaccine. Only in-frame clones appear in the TCRdb table, and some are missing; sequencing was by immunoSEQ multiplex PCR. The profile shows 110,000 to 150,000 clones, 80% to 95% of them singletons. The starting material was peripheral blood, obtained on day 0 of AZD1222 vaccination. These receptors all stem from an adult in good health.

The rearrangement joins TRBV4-1 to TRBJ2-1; TRBD2 matches at 9 bases. The CDR3 length is 18 residues. CDR1 MGHRA and CDR2 YSYEKL come from the germline V gene. V lost 1 base and J lost 4; bases outside the gene matches: 11. This chain's CDR3 is CASSQGPRAGGHYNEQFF. CDR3 DNA: TGCGCCAGCAGCCAAGGACCCCGAGCGGGAGGCCATTACAATGAGCAGTTCTTC.

The J gene is TRBJ2-4, the V gene TRBV6-6; 7 nucleotides agree with TRBD2. V shed 2 bases, J shed 0 bases, and the junction held 4 bases outside the gene matches. Germline V gene sequence: CDR1 MNHNY, CDR2 SVGAGI (reference sequence). The CDR3 runs 16 residues. The CDR3 loop reads CASSYRIAGAKNIQYF. In nucleotides, the CDR3 is TGTGCCAGCAGTTACCGGATAGCGGGAGCCAAAAACATTCAGTACTTC.

This clone has a single count. The J gene is TRBJ1-5, the V gene TRBV28; 9 nucleotides match TRBD1. This CDR3 spans 15 amino acids. Germline lookup yields CDR1 MDHEN and CDR2 SYDVKM. The ends lost 6 bases at V and 3 bases at J; junction bases unmatched: 6. CDR3 amino acids: CASSRDRDDNQPQHF. CDR3 sequence (DNA): TGTGCCAGCAGCCGGGACAGGGACGACAATCAGCCCCAGCATTTT.

The CDR3 region is CAWSLEREVPNEQFF. As DNA, the CDR3 is TGTGCCTGGAGTTTAGAGCGGGAGGTCCCCAATGAGCAGTTCTTC. This chain connects TRBV30 to TRBJ2-1; 9 nucleotides align to TRBD2. The CDR3 loop spans 15 amino acids. Germline-derived CDR1 and CDR2 are GTSNPN and SVGIG (reference sequence). J gave up 6 bases and V 2 bases, and 8 bases lay outside the gene matches.

The chain couples TRBV6-5 to TRBJ2-3; 8 bases match TRBD2. This CDR3 is built from 15 residues. Germline assignment: CDR1 MNHEY and CDR2 SVGAGI. V trimming: 0 bases; J trimming: 3 bases; junction bases outside the gene matches: 2. CDR3 loop: CASSYSPSGTDTQYF. The CDR3 DNA reads TGTGCCAGCAGTTACTCGCCTAGCGGGACAGATACGCAGTATTTT.

The chain is built from TRBV27 and TRBJ2-1; 8 positions match TRBD2. The CDR3 spans 15 residues. Germline-derived CDR1 and CDR2 are MNHEY and SMNVEV (reference sequence). Trimming at V came to 5 bases and at J to 6 bases, leaving 9 bases not matched to a gene. The chain's CDR3 is CASSILAVAGNEQFF. CDR3 nucleotides: TGTGCCAGCAGTATACTAGCGGTGGCGGGCAATGAGCAGTTCTTC.

The rearrangement uses TRBV19 and TRBJ1-2; 9 positions agree with TRBD1. Germline loops: CDR1 LNHDA, CDR2 SQIVND (reference sequence). CDR3 length: 13 amino acids. V dropped 8 bases and J dropped 5; count of bases not matched to a gene: 6. CDR3 loop: CASGTGPRYGYTF. The CDR3 region has the DNA TGTGCCAGTGGGACAGGGCCACGTTATGGCTACACCTTC.

For the CDR3, the DNA is TGTGCCAGCAGAGCCGGGACTAGTGTTTACAATGAGCAGTTCTTC. It translates to CASRAGTSVYNEQFF. V usage is TRBV27 and J usage is TRBJ2-1, with 8 nucleotides matching TRBD2. The germline CDR1 and CDR2 sequences are MNHEY and SMNVEV (reference sequence). This CDR3 spans 15 amino acids. J was trimmed by 4 bases and V by 6 bases; bases with no gene match: 8.

The rearrangement uses TRBV6-5 and TRBJ1-6; the match to TRBD1 covers 8 bases. Germline assignment: CDR1 MNHEY and CDR2 SVGAGI. The CDR3 has 15 residues. The V and J ends lost 5 bases and 10 bases, in that order; junction bases with no gene match: 10. CDR3 in DNA: TGTGCCAGCAGTCGACAGGGGACTGGATTCTCACCCCTCCACTTT. Translating it yields CASSRQGTGFSPLHF.

The V gene is TRBV5-4, the J gene TRBJ2-5, with TRBD1 matching over 7 bases. The CDR3 extends over 15 amino acids. Per germline, CDR1 SGHNT and CDR2 YYREEE (reference sequence). Trimming cost V 2 bases and J 1 base; bases outside gene matches: 5. The CDR3 DNA follows: TGTGCCAGCAGCTTTGACAGGGTGTCCCAAGAGACCCAGTACTTC. Its translation: CASSFDRVSQETQYF.

V gene TRBV27 combines with J gene TRBJ2-5; D could derive from TRBD1 or TRBD2 (5 bases each). CDR3 length: 18 residues. V shed 4 bases and J shed 2 bases, with 23 bases lying between them. The germline CDR1 and CDR2 sequences are MNHEY and SMNVEV (reference sequence). CDR3 region: CASSSKLLGTATQETQYF. CDR3 DNA: TGTGCCAGCAGTTCTAAGTTGCTTGGGACCGCAACACAAGAGACCCAGTACTTC.

The gene calls are TRBV5-1 and TRBJ2-5; the D gene is possibly TRBD2 (5 bases). This CDR3 is 14 amino acids long. Germline loops: CDR1 SGHRS, CDR2 YFSETQ. Trimming removed 0 bases at V and 1 base at J, with 7 bases between. CDR3 nucleotide sequence: TGCGCCAGCAGCTTGGGACTACCCCAAGAGACCCAGTACTTC. It translates to CASSLGLPQETQYF.

The chain is built from TRBV6-5 and TRBJ2-1; 7 bases agree with TRBD2. Germline-derived CDR1 and CDR2 are MNHEY and SVGAGI. After removal of 0 bases from V and 3 bases from J, the junction contained 5 bases not matched to a gene. CDR3 length: 16 residues. CDR3 DNA: TGTGCCAGCAGTTACTCGGGCGGGACTATCTACAATGAGCAGTTCTTC. Its translation is CASSYSGGTIYNEQFF.